Shown below are 13 T cell receptor beta chains from a single sample sequenced in a study of shared clonotypes between healthy human individuals. Generated by immunoSEQ multiplex PCR, the TCRdb table keeps only in-frame clones and is missing some. The data hold approximately 1.9 million clones, with 93% observed a single time. In the naive CD8 group, cells lacked CD45RO and were positively selected for CCR7, so terminally differentiated effector memory CD45RA+ cells were left out. The sequenced material came from naive CD8+ T cells from PBMCs. Source of these receptors: a man between 18 and 35 years old in good health. Some clones in this sample may be carry-over from other donors' samples.

On this clone itself: The same CDR3 is also encoded by other DNA sequences in this sample. The chain combines TRBV6-5 with TRBJ2-1; a weak D match, TRBD2 (5 bases). CDR1 is MNHEY and CDR2 is SVGAGI in the germline V gene. The CDR3 runs 12 residues. V dropped 0 bases and J dropped 8 bases, with 5 bases sitting between them. The CDR3 DNA follows: TGTGCCAGCAGTTACTCTAGCGATGAGCAGTTCTTC. It specifies CASSYSSDEQFF.

This chain uses TRBV28 with TRBJ2-7; TRBD2 agrees at 7 bases. Germline V lookup: CDR1 MDHEN, CDR2 SYDVKM. Trimming at V came to 3 bases and at J to 2 bases, leaving 7 bases not matched to a gene. The CDR3 is made up of 15 amino acids. CDR3 region: CASSFPASGTYEQYF. For the CDR3, the DNA is TGTGCCAGCAGTTTCCCGGCTAGCGGAACCTACGAGCAGTACTTC.

The chain combines TRBV7-9 with TRBJ2-2, with D uncertain. Germline CDR1 reads SEHNR; CDR2 reads FQNEAQ (reference sequence). Between the trimmed V and J ends, which lost 2 bases and 0 bases, there was a span of 7 bases. The length of the CDR3 is 15 residues. The CDR3 is CASSLRQANTGELFF. The CDR3 bases are TGTGCCAGCAGCTTACGGCAGGCGAACACCGGGGAGCTGTTTTTT.

This chain connects TRBV4-1 to TRBJ2-2, with 8 bases matching TRBD1. The CDR3 covers 15 residues. V gave up 4 bases and J gave up 4 bases; unmatched junction bases: 5. The germline CDR1 and CDR2 sequences are MGHRA and YSYEKL. The CDR3 protein is CASSPETGATGELFF. For the CDR3, the DNA is TGCGCCAGCAGCCCTGAGACAGGGGCCACCGGGGAGCTGTTTTTT.

The chain links TRBV5-1 to TRBJ2-7; 8 bases are a match to TRBD1. The ends lost 4 bases at V and 5 bases at J; junction bases unmatched: 14. Germline CDR1 is SGHRS and CDR2 is YFSETQ. CDR3 length equals 16 residues. CDR3 amino acids: CASSPGTGLGRDEQYF. The CDR3 DNA is TGCGCCAGCAGCCCAGGGACAGGCCTGGGCCGGGACGAGCAGTACTTC.

The chain couples TRBV2 to TRBJ2-1, with 8 bases identical to TRBD2. Germline CDR1 reads SNHLY; CDR2 reads FYNNEI. The CDR3 spans 15 residues. The J segment lost 8 bases and the V segment lost 2 bases, leaving 8 bases of the junction unmatched. The CDR3 loop is CASSESGGRSHEQFF. The DNA for the CDR3 is TGTGCCAGCAGTGAATCTGGCGGGAGGTCCCATGAGCAGTTCTTC.

On this clone: Other DNA variants within this sample encode the same CDR3. V and J are TRBV7-8 and TRBJ1-1; D is undetermined. This CDR3 has 14 amino acids. The germline V and J ends were trimmed by 2 bases and 1 base, with 8 bases remaining between them. Germline assignment: CDR1 SGHVS and CDR2 FQNEAQ. The chain's CDR3 is CASSLLGKNTEAFF. CDR3 DNA sequence: TGTGCCAGCAGCTTACTCGGCAAGAACACTGAAGCTTTCTTT.

The sample holds one count of this clone. The rearrangement uses TRBV6-1 and TRBJ1-5; TRBD1 might be the D (5 bases). The CDR3 is made up of 14 amino acids. The V end lost 4 bases, the J end lost 6 bases, and 13 bases lay between the germline ends. Germline values: CDR1 MNHNS, CDR2 SASEGT. This chain's CDR3 is CASSGDLRGQPQHF. For the CDR3, the DNA is TGTGCCAGCAGTGGGGACTTGCGGGGTCAGCCCCAGCATTTT.

This clone occurred once. The gene calls are TRBV7-9 and TRBJ2-7, with D tentatively TRBD1 or TRBD2 (5 bases each). The CDR3 sequence is 15 residues long. Germline V lookup: CDR1 SEHNR, CDR2 FQNEAQ (reference sequence). V dropped 4 bases and J dropped 2 bases, with 15 bases sitting between them. The CDR3 reads CASSSEWDGAYEQYF. CDR3 DNA sequence: TGTGCCAGCAGCTCCGAGTGGGACGGAGCCTACGAGCAGTACTTC.

The chain carries TRBV7-9 and TRBJ2-3, with TRBD1 matching 8 bases. This CDR3 has 14 residues. V was pared by 1 base and J by 11 bases, with 8 bases of the junction left unmatched. Germline V lookup: CDR1 SEHNR, CDR2 FQNEAQ (reference sequence). This CDR3 is CASSLVPPGTGQYF. CDR3 bases: TGTGCCAGCAGCTTAGTCCCCCCCGGGACAGGGCAGTATTTT. Complete variable domain (other parts from reference TRBV7-9 and TRBJ2-3): DTGVSQNPRHKITKRGQNVTFRCDPISEHNRLYWYRQTLGQGPEFLTYFQNEAQLEKSRLLSDRFSAERPKGSFSTLEIQRTEQGDSAMYLCASSLVPPGTGQYFGPGTRLTVL.

The chain recombines TRBV6-9 with TRBJ2-1; D possibly corresponds to TRBD2 (5 bases). V lost 4 bases, J lost 6 bases, and 16 bases lay in between. CDR1 is MNHGY, CDR2 SVAAGI, per germline. This CDR3 has 15 amino acids. CDR3: CASSSTNRELNEQFF. The CDR3 DNA reads TGTGCCAGCAGTTCTACGAACCGGGAACTCAATGAGCAGTTCTTC.

The rearrangement uses TRBV15 and TRBJ2-7; the D call may be TRBD1 or TRBD2 (5 bases each). Germline lookup yields CDR1 LNHNV and CDR2 YYDKDF (reference sequence). This CDR3 spans 11 amino acids. V gave up 3 bases and J gave up 9 bases, with 9 bases separating them. The CDR3 bases are TGTGCCACCAGCAGCGGGACCCGGCAGTACTTC. Translation: CATSSGTRQYF. Filled out from reference TRBV15 and TRBJ2-7, the complete variable domain reads DAMVIQNPRYQVTQFGKPVTLSCSQTLNHNVMYWYQQKSSQAPKLLFHYYDKDFNNEADTPDNFQSRRPNTSFCFLDIRSPGLGDTAMYLCATSSGTRQYFGPGTRLTVT.

The chain has TRBV7-9 and TRBJ1-1; TRBD1 might be the D (6 bases). V was cut by 5 bases and J by 5 bases, with 21 bases left in between. The CDR3 has 16 residues. Germline values: CDR1 SEHNR, CDR2 FQNEAQ (reference sequence). This chain's CDR3 is CASSPETGGRRTEAFF. The CDR3 nucleotides read TGTGCCAGCAGCCCCGAGACGGGGGGCAGGCGTACTGAAGCTTTCTTT.